This record concerns one T cell receptor (beta chain) sequence. The antigen remains undetermined. This record comes from a study of cytomegalovirus exposure and HLA in healthy donors. Study results and limitations: Most CMV-associated TCR beta chains were later found to appear HLA-restricted. A few chains linked to CMV were shown in vitro to be specific for CMV antigens. The likely explanation for a cluster of highly shared sequence variants was sequencing artifact.

All donors participated as healthy donors of bone marrow. A multiplex PCR was run with 60 Vbeta primers and 13 Jbeta primers. Generated by immunoSEQ multiplex PCR, the TCRdb table keeps only in-frame clones and is missing some. There are some 110,000 clones in the sample; under 85% occur only once, and around 1.7% lies in the top ten. The germline CDR1 and CDR2 sequences are SGHRS and YFSETQ. Trimming at V came to 4 bases and at J to 8 bases, leaving 9 bases not matched to a gene. This CDR3 has 15 amino acids. The sequencing input was PBMCs. The source of this sequence is a woman between 18 and 29 years old in good health and CMV-seronegative. The chain combines TRBV5-1 with TRBJ1-6, with TRBD1 matching over 7 bases. The CDR3 bases are TGCGCCAGCAGCCAAGACAGGGTCTCCTATTCACCCCTCCACTTT. It yields the protein CASSQDRVSYSPLHF.